This T cell receptor (beta chain) was recovered during a study of identical twins (dated by TCRdb to about 2016). In the study overall: TCR alpha and beta repertoires from monozygotic twins, unrelated adults of various ages and cord blood were deep-sequenced to test whether fetal clonotypes persist. To rule out contamination, the twin experiments were replicated at different times with different library preparation protocols.

The paper's findings and limits, for the study overall: Zero-insertion analyses could be partly confounded by invariant T cells such as MAIT and iNKT, although diverse VJ usage argued against such confounding for most clonotypes. Abundant cord blood beta clonotypes carried fewer insertions; young adult naive repertoires showed a weaker similar trend, while memory repertoires showed none. Conclusions relied on cross-sectional statistical analysis, since the same donors could not be followed over many years. Compared with coincidental sharing between unrelated individuals, out-of-frame TCR alpha sequences shared between twins had an excess of sequences with low generation probability. A weaker excess of twin sharing was found in beta out-of-frame sequences because the signal-to-noise ratio was lowered by fewer shared sequences. In monozygotic twins, recombination models systematically underestimated out-of-frame TCR alpha sharing, but the models matched the sharing seen between unrelated individuals.

The CDR3, cysteine through phenylalanine, is 15 amino acids long. The entry retains the CDR3 DNA only, 45 bases that are in frame from base 1. The trim is 0 bases for V and 4 bases for J, with a gap of 12 bases between the germline ends. The germline V gene (reference sequence) gives CDR1 as MNHEY and CDR2 as SMNVEV. Every donor in the study was a healthy Caucasian. Three pairs of female monozygotic twins, all aged about 18 to 29 years, were included in the twin cohort. RNA for TCR libraries was isolated from peripheral blood mononuclear cells. Library preparation used 5' RACE. Instrument used: Illumina HiSeq 2000. A universal primer binding site was introduced by template switching, and a unique molecular identifier was present in the final cDNA, enabling accurate counting of TCR cDNA molecules. Specific primers in the conserved constant-segment region were used to synthesize first-strand cDNA for the TCR alpha and beta chains. Each cDNA library was double barcoded, with a SMART-Mk sample barcode plus Illumina barcodes, to control for contamination. TruSeq adapter sequences along with Illumina sample barcodes were introduced in two successive PCR steps. Sequencing of the TCR alpha and beta cDNA libraries was done on the Illumina HiSeq platform using custom primers. The paper's processing steps were these. Raw reads were processed with MiGEC to extract unique molecular identifiers, and MiXCR was used to determine CDR3 positions. For each individual, recombination models were inferred using an EM algorithm with the repgenHMM and IGoR tools. Shared clonotypes were analyzed with the tcR package in R, and sharing was normalized by the product of cloneset sizes. To study raw recombination without the effects of thymic and clonal selection, out-of-frame nonproductive sequences were analyzed. Clones were called with MiXCR by TCRdb after fastp trimmed the public reads at Q25, and only in-frame beta chains were retained. Rows merge per CDR3 protein into single entries with the most common DNA and genes. The V and J calls shown here were made by TCRdb, not taken from the authors' results. This sample is represented by hundreds of thousands of distinct CDR3 sequences; 21% of them were singletons. The top ten clones comprise around 4.5% of the sample.

The table lists this clonotype with a few counts. This receptor's antigen is unknown. Base qualities were left out, and no much larger clone turns up one base away. The same data also went into a second study, on T cells expressing NK-cell markers. The second study's authors report: In sorted CD3+CD56+NKG2C+, CD3+CD56+NKG2C- and CD3+CD56-NKG2C+ T-cell subsets from several donors, TCR beta-chain repertoires were profiled. Among the eight sequenced donors, only one was HCMV-seronegative, while the other seven were HCMV-seropositive. To restrict sorting to alphabetaTCR-expressing T cells, an anti-gammadeltaTCR antibody was added in several experiments. In several donors, the dominant CD3+CD56+NKG2C+ clonotypes were among the top 10 CD8+ clonotypes and accounted for roughly 1.0-7.5% of CD8+ T cells. Those dominant clonotypes were again the most abundant among CD3+CD56-NKG2C+ cells in a few donors, at about 28.3-65%. It remained unclear whether the expanded NKG2C-expressing T cell clones were specific for HCMV antigens. All eight donors whose samples were sequenced were randomly selected healthy volunteers, three of them men and five women. To determine HCMV serostatus, a commercial ELISA kit was used to detect HCMV-specific IgG in serum. For five to seven donors, bulk peripheral blood T-cell repertoires were also sequenced from unsorted PBMC. MIGEC handled demultiplexing of the reads and grouping by UMI, while MiTCR was used to assemble and quantify clonotypes. To exclude erroneous sequences, any TCR cDNA sequence not supported by at least two reads was discarded. The tcR package was used for downstream repertoire analysis, and clonotypes were matched between fractions using CDR3 nucleotide sequence together with V segment. VDJmatch was used to annotate antigen specificity against VDJdb, with one amino acid substitution in CDR3 permitted.

The sequence derives from a woman between 18 and 29 years old in good health. The sequenced sample consisted of PBMCs. The sequence joins TRBV27 to TRBJ1-1, with no confident D gene call. CDR3 sequence: CASSLSTSTSTEAFF. The DNA sequence is TGTGCCAGCAGTTTATCGACCAGTACGAGCACTGAAGCTTTCTTT.